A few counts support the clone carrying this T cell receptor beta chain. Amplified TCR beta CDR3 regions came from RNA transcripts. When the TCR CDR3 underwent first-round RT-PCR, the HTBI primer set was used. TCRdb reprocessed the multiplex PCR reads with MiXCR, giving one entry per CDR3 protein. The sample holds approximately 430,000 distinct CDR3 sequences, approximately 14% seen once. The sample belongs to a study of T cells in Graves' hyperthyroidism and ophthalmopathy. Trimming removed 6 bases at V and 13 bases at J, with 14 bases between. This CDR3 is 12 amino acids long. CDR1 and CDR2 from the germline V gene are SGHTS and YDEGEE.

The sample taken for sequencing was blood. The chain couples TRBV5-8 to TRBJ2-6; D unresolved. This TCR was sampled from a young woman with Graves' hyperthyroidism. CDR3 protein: CASIAGLRVLTF. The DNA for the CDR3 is TGTGCCAGCATCGCAGGCCTGAGGGTCCTGACTTTC.